The 4 T cell receptor beta chains in this list originate from one sample, sequenced in a study of Ad26.COV2.S vaccination and SARS-CoV-2 variants. Sequencing was performed with immunoSEQ multiplex PCR; in TCRdb, only in-frame clones are kept and a portion is missing. The table has over 90,000 clones, less than 85% seen once; the top ten hold 17%. The specimen was peripheral blood, collected after recovery from COVID-19. The receptors originated from a human donor who had recovered from COVID-19.

V and J are TRBV28 and TRBJ1-5; D possibly corresponds to TRBD1 (6 bases). In germline, CDR1 is MDHEN, CDR2 SYDVKM. The CDR3 spans 14 residues. Trimming left V 5 bases short and J 6 bases short, with 14 bases between. The CDR3 coding sequence is TGTGCCAGCAGTGGAACAGGGCTGATTCAGCCCCAGCATTTT. Its protein product is CASSGTGLIQPQHF.

V gene TRBV10-3 combines with J gene TRBJ2-7; the D gene is possibly TRBD1 (6 bases). This CDR3 contains 13 residues. V was trimmed by 2 bases and J by 4 bases, leaving 9 bases between them. Germline V gene lookup returns CDR1 ENHRY and CDR2 SYGVKD. The CDR3: CAISEGGKYEQYF. The CDR3 DNA is TGTGCCATCAGTGAGGGGGGCAAGTACGAGCAGTACTTC.

The CDR3 nucleotides read TGTGCCAGCAGCTTCCGGACAGTGAATAACTATGGCTACACCTTC. Protein sequence: CASSFRTVNNYGYTF. The rearrangement uses TRBV5-5 and TRBJ1-2; TRBD1 is a possible D gene (6 bases). Trimming took 2 bases from V and 1 from J, leaving 12 bases between them. CDR3 size: 15 residues. Germline CDR1 reads SGHKS; CDR2 reads YYEKEE (reference sequence).

This sequence joins TRBV14 and TRBJ2-7, with D possibly matching TRBD1 (6 bases). Germline CDR1 reads SGHDN; CDR2 reads FVKESK. The CDR3 is 16 amino acids. The V end lost 4 bases, the J end lost 2 bases, and 18 bases lay between the germline ends. For the CDR3, the DNA is TGTGCCAGCAGCCCAGGGACAAGGGGCCTAACCTACGAGCAGTACTTC. Amino acid sequence: CASSPGTRGLTYEQYF.